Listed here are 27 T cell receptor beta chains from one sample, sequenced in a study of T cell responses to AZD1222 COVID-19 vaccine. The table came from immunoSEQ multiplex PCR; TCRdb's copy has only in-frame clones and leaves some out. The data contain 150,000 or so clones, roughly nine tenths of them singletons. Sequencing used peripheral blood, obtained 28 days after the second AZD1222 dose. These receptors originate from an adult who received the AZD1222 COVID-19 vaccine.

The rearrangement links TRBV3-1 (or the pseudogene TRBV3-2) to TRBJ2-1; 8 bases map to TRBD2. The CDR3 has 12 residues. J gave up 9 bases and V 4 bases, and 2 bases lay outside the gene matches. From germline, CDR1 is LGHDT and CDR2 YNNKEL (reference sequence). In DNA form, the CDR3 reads TGTGCCAGCAGCCTCGGGGGGGGTGAGCAGTTCTTC. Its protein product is CASSLGGGEQFF.

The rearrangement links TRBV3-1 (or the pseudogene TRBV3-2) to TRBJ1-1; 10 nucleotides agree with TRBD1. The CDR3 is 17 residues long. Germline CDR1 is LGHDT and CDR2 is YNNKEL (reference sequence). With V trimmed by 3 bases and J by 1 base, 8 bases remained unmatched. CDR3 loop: CASSQRRDRGSNTEAFF. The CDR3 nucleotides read TGTGCCAGCAGCCAGCGCCGGGACAGGGGCTCGAACACTGAAGCTTTCTTT.

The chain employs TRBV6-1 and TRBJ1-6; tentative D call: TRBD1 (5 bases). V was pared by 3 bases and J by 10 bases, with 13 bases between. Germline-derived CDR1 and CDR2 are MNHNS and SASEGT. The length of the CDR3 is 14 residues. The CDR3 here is CASSDGALGSPLHF. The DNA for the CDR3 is TGTGCCAGCAGTGACGGGGCTTTAGGGTCACCCCTCCACTTT.

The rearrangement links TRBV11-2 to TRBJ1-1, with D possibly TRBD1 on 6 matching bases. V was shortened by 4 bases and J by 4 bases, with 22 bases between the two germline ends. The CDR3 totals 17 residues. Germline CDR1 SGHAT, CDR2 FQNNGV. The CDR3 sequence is CASSSTTQGQRGTEAFF. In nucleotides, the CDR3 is TGTGCCAGCAGCTCGACGACACAGGGTCAAAGGGGCACTGAAGCTTTCTTT.

CDR3 amino acids: CASSVETGWNEQFF. The CDR3 DNA reads as TGTGCCAGCAGCGTGGAGACAGGGTGGAATGAGCAGTTCTTC. The V call is TRBV9, the J call TRBJ2-1; 7 nucleotides match TRBD1. J was trimmed by 7 bases and V by 2 bases; bases with no gene match: 6. The germline CDR1 and CDR2 sequences are SGDLS and YYNGEE. The CDR3 is made up of 14 amino acids.

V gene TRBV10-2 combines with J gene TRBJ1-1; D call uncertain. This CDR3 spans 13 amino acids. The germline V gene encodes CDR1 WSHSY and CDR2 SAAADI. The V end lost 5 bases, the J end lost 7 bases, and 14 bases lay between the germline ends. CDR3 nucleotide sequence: TGCGCCAGCAGTCCTATAATGGTTTTTGAAGCTTTCTTT. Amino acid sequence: CASSPIMVFEAFF.

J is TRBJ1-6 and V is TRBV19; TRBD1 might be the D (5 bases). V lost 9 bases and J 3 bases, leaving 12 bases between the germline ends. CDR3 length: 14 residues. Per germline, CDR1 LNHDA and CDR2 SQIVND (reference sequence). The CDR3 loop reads CASARGDYNSPLHF. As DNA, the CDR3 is TGTGCCAGCGCACGGGGGGACTATAATTCACCCCTCCACTTT.

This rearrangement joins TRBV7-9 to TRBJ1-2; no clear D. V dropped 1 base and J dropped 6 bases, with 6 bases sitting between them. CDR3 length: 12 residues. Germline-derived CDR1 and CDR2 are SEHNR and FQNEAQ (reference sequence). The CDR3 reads CASSLGWHGYTF. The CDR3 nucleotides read TGTGCCAGCAGCTTAGGCTGGCATGGCTACACCTTC.

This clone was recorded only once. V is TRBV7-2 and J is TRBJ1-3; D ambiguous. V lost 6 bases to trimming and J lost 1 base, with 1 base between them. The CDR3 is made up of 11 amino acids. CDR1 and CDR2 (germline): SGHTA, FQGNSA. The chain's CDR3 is CASRSGNTIYF. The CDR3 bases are TGTGCCAGCAGGTCTGGAAACACCATATATTTT. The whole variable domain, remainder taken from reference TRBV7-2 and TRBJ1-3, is GAGVSQSPSNKVTEKGKDVELRCDPISGHTALYWYRQSLGQGLEFLIYFQGNSAPDKSGLPSDRFSAERTGGSVSTLTIQRTQQEDSAVYLCASRSGNTIYFGEGSWLTVV.

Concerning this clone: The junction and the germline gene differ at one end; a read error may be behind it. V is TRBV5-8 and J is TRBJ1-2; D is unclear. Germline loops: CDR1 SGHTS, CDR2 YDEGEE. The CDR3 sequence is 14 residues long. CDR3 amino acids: CASSLGIGNYGYTF. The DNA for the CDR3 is TGTGCCAGCAGTTTGGGGATTGGTAACTATGGCTACACCTTC.

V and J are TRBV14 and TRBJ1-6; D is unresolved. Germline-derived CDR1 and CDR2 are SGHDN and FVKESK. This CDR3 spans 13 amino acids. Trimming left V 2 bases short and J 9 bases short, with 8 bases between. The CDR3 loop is CASSQFGRSPLHF. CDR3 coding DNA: TGTGCCAGCAGCCAATTCGGACGTTCACCCCTCCACTTT.

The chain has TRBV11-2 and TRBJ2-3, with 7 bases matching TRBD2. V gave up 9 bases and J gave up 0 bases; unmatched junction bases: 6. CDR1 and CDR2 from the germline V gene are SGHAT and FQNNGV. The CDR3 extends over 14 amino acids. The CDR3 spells CASHLAVSTDTQYF. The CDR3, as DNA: TGTGCCAGTCATCTAGCGGTTAGCACAGATACGCAGTATTTT.

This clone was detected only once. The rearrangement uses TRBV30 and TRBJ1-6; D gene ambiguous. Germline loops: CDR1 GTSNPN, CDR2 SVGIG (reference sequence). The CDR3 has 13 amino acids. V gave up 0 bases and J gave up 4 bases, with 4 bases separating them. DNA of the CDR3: TGTGCCTGGAGTGTAGGGTATAATTCACCCCTCCACTTT. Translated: CAWSVGYNSPLHF.

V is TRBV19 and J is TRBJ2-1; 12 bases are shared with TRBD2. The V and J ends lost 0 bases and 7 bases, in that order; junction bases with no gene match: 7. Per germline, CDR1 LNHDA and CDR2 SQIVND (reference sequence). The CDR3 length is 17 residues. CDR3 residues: CASSIEALAGGRNEQFF. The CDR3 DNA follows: TGTGCCAGTAGTATAGAGGCTCTAGCGGGGGGGAGAAATGAGCAGTTCTTC.

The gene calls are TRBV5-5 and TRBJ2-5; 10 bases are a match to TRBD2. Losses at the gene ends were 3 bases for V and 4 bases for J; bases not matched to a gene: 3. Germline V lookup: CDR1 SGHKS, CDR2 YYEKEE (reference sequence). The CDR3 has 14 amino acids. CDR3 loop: CASSSRTSGETQYF. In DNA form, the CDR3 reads TGTGCCAGCAGCTCTCGGACTAGCGGAGAGACCCAGTACTTC.

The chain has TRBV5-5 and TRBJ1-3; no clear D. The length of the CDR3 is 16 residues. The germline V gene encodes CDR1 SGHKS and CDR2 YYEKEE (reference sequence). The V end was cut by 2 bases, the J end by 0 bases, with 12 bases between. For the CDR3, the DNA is TGTGCCAGCAGCTTTCGTGGAGCCAGCTCTGGAAACACCATATATTTT. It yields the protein CASSFRGASSGNTIYF.

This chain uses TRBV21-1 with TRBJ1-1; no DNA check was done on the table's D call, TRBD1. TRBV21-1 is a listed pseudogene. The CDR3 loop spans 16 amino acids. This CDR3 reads CASSSGTGGMNTEAFF. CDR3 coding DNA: TGTGCCAGCAGCAGTGGGACAGGGGGAATGAACACTGAAGCTTTCTTT.

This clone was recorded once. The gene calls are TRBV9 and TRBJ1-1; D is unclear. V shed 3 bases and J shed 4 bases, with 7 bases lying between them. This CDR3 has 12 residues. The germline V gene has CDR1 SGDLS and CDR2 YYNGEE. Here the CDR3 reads CASSGGGTEAFF. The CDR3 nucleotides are TGTGCCAGCAGCGGGGGAGGCACTGAAGCTTTCTTT.

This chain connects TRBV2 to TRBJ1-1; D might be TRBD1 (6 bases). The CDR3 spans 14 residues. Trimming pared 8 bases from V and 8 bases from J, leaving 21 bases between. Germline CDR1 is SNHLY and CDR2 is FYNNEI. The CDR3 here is CASGLPTRQGEAFF. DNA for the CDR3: TGTGCCAGCGGACTTCCAACCCGCCAGGGGGAAGCTTTCTTT.

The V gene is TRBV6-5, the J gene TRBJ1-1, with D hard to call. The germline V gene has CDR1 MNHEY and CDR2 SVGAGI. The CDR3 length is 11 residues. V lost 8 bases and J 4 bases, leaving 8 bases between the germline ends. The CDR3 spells CASLRGTEAFF. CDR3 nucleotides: TGTGCCAGCCTTCGGGGCACTGAAGCTTTCTTT.

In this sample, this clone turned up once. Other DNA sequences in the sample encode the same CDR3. CDR3 sequence: CSARGGAEAFF. Written as DNA, the CDR3 is TGCAGTGCTAGGGGGGGCGCTGAAGCTTTCTTT. The genes are TRBV20-1 and TRBJ1-1; maybe TRBD1 (6 bases). Germline CDR1 is DFQATT and CDR2 is SNEGSKA (reference sequence). The CDR3 has 11 amino acids. With 3 bases removed from V and 6 bases from J, the gap between germline ends came to 8 bases.

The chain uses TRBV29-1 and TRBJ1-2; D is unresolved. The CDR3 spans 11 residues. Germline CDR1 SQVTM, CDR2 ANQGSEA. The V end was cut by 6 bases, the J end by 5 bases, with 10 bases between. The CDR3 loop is CSVWTAYGYTF. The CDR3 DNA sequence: TGCAGCGTATGGACCGCGTATGGCTACACCTTC.

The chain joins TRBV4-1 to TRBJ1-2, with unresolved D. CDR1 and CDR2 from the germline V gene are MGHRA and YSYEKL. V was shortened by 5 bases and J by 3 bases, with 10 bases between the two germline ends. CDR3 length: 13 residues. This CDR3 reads CASSIRGYYGYTF. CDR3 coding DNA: TGCGCCAGCAGCATTCGGGGTTACTATGGCTACACCTTC.

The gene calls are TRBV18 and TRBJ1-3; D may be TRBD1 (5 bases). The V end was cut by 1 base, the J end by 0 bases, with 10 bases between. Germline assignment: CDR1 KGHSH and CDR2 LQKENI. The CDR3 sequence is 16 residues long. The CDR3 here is CASSPQGRSSGNTIYF. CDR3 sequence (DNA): TGTGCCAGCTCACCACAGGGACGGAGCTCTGGAAACACCATATATTTT.

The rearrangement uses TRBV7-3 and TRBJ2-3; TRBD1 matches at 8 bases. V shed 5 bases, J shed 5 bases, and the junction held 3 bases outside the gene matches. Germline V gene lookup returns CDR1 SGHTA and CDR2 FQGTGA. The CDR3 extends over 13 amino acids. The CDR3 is CASSPTGVDTQYF. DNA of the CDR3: TGTGCCAGCAGCCCGACAGGGGTAGATACGCAGTATTTT.

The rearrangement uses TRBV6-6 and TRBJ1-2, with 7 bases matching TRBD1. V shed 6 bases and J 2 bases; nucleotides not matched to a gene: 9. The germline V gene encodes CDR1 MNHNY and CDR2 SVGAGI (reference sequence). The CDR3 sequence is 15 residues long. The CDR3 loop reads CASRDRASSNYGYTF. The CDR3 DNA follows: TGTGCCAGCAGAGACAGGGCCTCTTCGAACTATGGCTACACCTTC.

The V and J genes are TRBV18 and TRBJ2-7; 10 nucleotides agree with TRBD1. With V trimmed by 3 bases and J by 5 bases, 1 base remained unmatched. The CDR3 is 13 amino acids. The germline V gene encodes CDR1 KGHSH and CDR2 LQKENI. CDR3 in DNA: TGTGCCAGCTCACCCGGGACAGGGGACGAGCAGTACTTC. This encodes CASSPGTGDEQYF.